This TCR beta chain derives from a study of shared clonotypes between healthy human individuals. The protocol was immunoSEQ multiplex PCR, while the TCRdb copy is restricted to in-frame clones and leaves out a portion. This sample yields some 650,000 clones, of which less than 98% are seen a single time; approximately 0.057% belongs to the top ten. This clone was seen a single time. The clonotype originates from a woman in her twenties or thirties in good health. Sample: naive CD4+ T cells sorted from blood. Stated subset: CD45RA+ positively selected.

CDR3 bases: TGTGCCAGCAGCGTAGGTTGGCGAGGGGGCGAGACCCAGTACTTC. Its translation is CASSVGWRGGETQYF. The chain is built from TRBV9 and TRBJ2-5; 7 bases map to TRBD1. This CDR3 comprises 15 residues. CDR1 and CDR2 from the germline V gene are SGDLS and YYNGEE. Unmatched junction bases numbered 7, after V lost 0 bases and J lost 5 bases. The full variable domain, its missing parts supplied by reference TRBV9 and TRBJ2-5, is DSGVTQTPKHLITATGQRVTLRCSPRSGDLSVYWYQQSLDQGLQFLIQYYNGEERAKGNILERFSAQQFPDLHSELNLSSLELGDSALYFCASSVGWRGGETQYFGPGTRLLVL.